Below, 11 T cell receptor beta chains from the same sample are listed, as sequenced in a study of T cells in localized non-small cell lung cancer. Clones were read by immunoSEQ multiplex PCR, and TCRdb kept only the in-frame ones, dropping some. The sample yields 40,000 to 55,000 clones, about 86% seen once. Sample: peripheral blood mononuclear cells, taken before any cancer treatment. The receptors originated from a man aged 40-75 years with stage III lung adenocarcinoma.

This clone was recorded only once. V and J are TRBV7-6 and TRBJ2-7; 15 bases line up with TRBD2. Per the germline V gene, CDR1 is SGHVS and CDR2 is FNYEAQ. The ends lost 5 bases at V and 5 bases at J; junction bases unmatched: 13. This CDR3 is built from 18 residues. The CDR3 DNA reads as TGTGCCAGCAGCCCCGGGACTAGCGGGGGGTGGGAGGTGAACGAGCAGTACTTC. It encodes CASSPGTSGGWEVNEQYF.

The chain employs TRBV5-4 and TRBJ2-1; the D call may be TRBD1 or TRBD2 (7 bases each). Trimming cost V 2 bases and J 4 bases, with 19 bases left between them. The CDR3 is 17 residues long. Germline V lookup: CDR1 SGHNT, CDR2 YYREEE (reference sequence). CDR3 bases: TGTGCCAGCAGCTTTGGGGGGGACAGCCTTTTGTACAATGAGCAGTTCTTC. This translates into CASSFGGDSLLYNEQFF.

The chain has TRBV10-1 and TRBJ2-1; 10 bases map to TRBD2. The germline gives CDR1 WNHNN, CDR2 SYGVQD (reference sequence). The CDR3 contains 15 residues. Germline trimming cut 5 bases from V and 2 bases from J; bases unmatched to any gene: 3. CDR3 in DNA: TGCGCCAGCAGTATTAGCGGGGGGACCTACAATGAGCAGTTCTTC. Amino acids: CASSISGGTYNEQFF.

The chain employs TRBV5-1 and TRBJ2-1, with 11 bases identical to TRBD2. Germline V gene data show CDR1 as SGHRS and CDR2 as YFSETQ. The CDR3 loop spans 14 amino acids. V lost 0 bases and J lost 7; bases outside the gene matches: 0. The CDR3 region is CASSLGLAGNEQFF. CDR3 sequence (DNA): TGCGCCAGCAGCTTGGGACTAGCGGGAAATGAGCAGTTCTTC.

V gene TRBV10-1 combines with J gene TRBJ2-1, with TRBD1 as a possible D gene (5 bases). The V end was cut by 0 bases, the J end by 9 bases, with 12 bases between. The CDR3 has 14 amino acids. Germline CDR1 and CDR2: WNHNN and SYGVQD (reference sequence). The CDR3 is CASSESFGAGEQFF. The CDR3 nucleotides are TGCGCCAGCAGTGAGTCGTTTGGGGCAGGTGAGCAGTTCTTC.

V gene TRBV11-2 combines with J gene TRBJ1-1; a possible D gene is TRBD1 (6 bases). Trimming took off 3 bases at V and 6 bases at J, with 17 bases between the two ends. The CDR3 is made up of 15 amino acids. Germline-derived CDR1 and CDR2 are SGHAT and FQNNGV. In DNA, the CDR3 is TGTGCCAGCAGCTTGGCAAGGGGGGTAGGCGCTGAAGCTTTCTTT. Protein product: CASSLARGVGAEAFF.

V and J are TRBV10-3 and TRBJ2-5, with TRBD2 as a possible D gene (5 bases). The DNA end lines up better with TRBJ2-7; the J call may be wrong. Germline loops: CDR1 ENHRY, CDR2 SYGVKD. CDR3 length: 14 amino acids. The CDR3 here is CAISEPGGLYEQYF. The CDR3 DNA reads TGTGCCATCAGTGAGCCCGGCGGGCTTTACGAGCAGTACTTC.

The genes are TRBV10-3 and TRBJ2-7; D unresolved. The CDR3 extends over 13 amino acids. Germline V gene lookup returns CDR1 ENHRY and CDR2 SYGVKD. The V end lost 2 bases, the J end lost 6 bases, and 11 bases lay between the germline ends. The CDR3 DNA is TGTGCCATCAGTGAGCAATCGACCGGCGAGCAGTACTTC. It encodes CAISEQSTGEQYF.

The gene calls are TRBV2 and TRBJ2-2; 10 bases match TRBD2. Germline V gene lookup returns CDR1 SNHLY and CDR2 FYNNEI. CDR3 length: 18 residues. V was pared by 4 bases and J by 1 base, with 9 bases of the junction left unmatched. The CDR3 DNA reads as TGTGCCAGCAGTGGACGGCTAGCGGGGGTAATGAACACCGGGGAGCTGTTTTTT. It is translated as CASSGRLAGVMNTGELFF. Full variable domain (outside the CDR3, taken from reference TRBV2 and TRBJ2-2): EPEVTQTPSHQVTQMGQEVILRCVPISNHLYFYWYRQILGQKVEFLVSFYNNEISEKSEIFDDQFSVERPDGSNFTLKIRSTKLEDSAMYFCASSGRLAGVMNTGELFFGEGSRLTVL.

The gene calls are TRBV11-1 and TRBJ2-7; D unclear. V shed 1 base and J shed 3 bases, with 7 bases lying between them. This CDR3 is built from 13 residues. Germline CDR1 is SGHAT and CDR2 is FQDESV (reference sequence). The DNA for the CDR3 is TGTGCCAGCAGCTTAGATCCTTTCTACGAGCAGTACTTC. Its protein is CASSLDPFYEQYF.

The rearrangement joins TRBV15 to TRBJ1-1, with D perhaps TRBD1 (6 bases). The V gene lost 5 bases and the J gene lost 2 bases, with 15 bases spanning the gap. CDR3 size: 15 residues. The germline CDR1 and CDR2 sequences are LNHNV and YYDKDF (reference sequence). The CDR3: CATSVHRVVNTEAFF. The CDR3 DNA follows: TGTGCCACCAGCGTCCACAGGGTAGTAAACACTGAAGCTTTCTTT.